These 6 T cell receptor beta chains were all obtained from the same sample, sequenced in a study of CDR3 diversity in severe acne. Each CDR3 protein gets one entry after TCRdb re-called the PCR reads with MiXCR. Of approximately 90,000 distinct CDR3 sequences detected, about half appear once; the ten largest clones hold about 9.5%. Sequenced input: blood. These receptors were taken from a male donor in good health, serving as a control.

This clonotype is medium-sized in the sample. This chain uses TRBV12-3 or TRBV12-4 with TRBJ1-2; D uncertain. The CDR3 has 12 amino acids. Trimming left V 7 bases short and J 6 bases short, with 12 bases between. The CDR3 loop is CASTNDQHGYTF. The CDR3 DNA sequence: TGTGCCAGCACCAATGACCAGCATGGCTACACCTTC.

Notes on this clonotype: Just one base apart from a much larger clone, this may be a read error. The rearrangement joins TRBV11-3 to TRBJ2-1; 7 bases are a match to TRBD2. J was trimmed by 2 bases and V by 5 bases; bases with no gene match: 3. Germline CDR1 reads SGHNT; CDR2 reads YENEEA. The CDR3 sequence is 14 residues long. The CDR3 nucleotides read TGTGCCAGCAGCCTTGGGGGGGCCTACAATGAGCAGTTCTTC. It specifies CASSLGGAYNEQFF.

Note on this clonotype: One end of the junction is discordant with germline, which a read error may explain. V is TRBV7-9 and J is TRBJ2-7, with a possible D match to TRBD1 (6 bases). The CDR3 is 12 amino acids. Germline V lookup: CDR1 SEHNR, CDR2 FQNEAQ (reference sequence). The CDR3 sequence is CAGSLATGEQYF. CDR3 nucleotide sequence: TGTGCCGGCAGCTTAGCGACAGGCGAGCAGTACTTC.

In its sample, this clonotype was seen many times. The V call is TRBV10-3, the J call TRBJ2-7; D is perhaps TRBD1 (5 bases). The CDR3 runs 18 residues. Trimming stripped 2 bases from V and 4 bases from J, with 24 bases between. From germline, CDR1 is ENHRY and CDR2 SYGVKD. CDR3 DNA: TGTGCCATCAGTGAGAACACGTCCCCCCAGGGCCCAAAGTACGAGCAGTACTTC. It translates to CAISENTSPQGPKYEQYF.

This clonotype was detected many times. The chain couples TRBV19 to TRBJ2-6, with a tentative D call TRBD2 (6 bases). The germline gives CDR1 LNHDA, CDR2 SQIVND (reference sequence). Trimming stripped 10 bases from V and 4 bases from J, with 14 bases between. The CDR3 runs to 14 residues. CDR3 in amino acids: CATTAGGGANVLTF. The CDR3 DNA follows: TGTGCCACCACGGCTGGGGGGGGGGCCAACGTCCTGACTTTC.

This clonotype occurred once. The V and J genes are TRBV4-1 and TRBJ2-1, with D hard to call. Between the trimmed V and J ends, which lost 1 base and 5 bases, there was a span of 15 bases. There are 16 residues in the CDR3. Germline V CDR1 and CDR2: MGHRA, YSYEKL. The CDR3 loop is CASSQGLFGRDNEQFF. The DNA of the CDR3 is TGCGCCAGCAGCCAAGGGTTGTTCGGGCGAGACAATGAGCAGTTCTTC.